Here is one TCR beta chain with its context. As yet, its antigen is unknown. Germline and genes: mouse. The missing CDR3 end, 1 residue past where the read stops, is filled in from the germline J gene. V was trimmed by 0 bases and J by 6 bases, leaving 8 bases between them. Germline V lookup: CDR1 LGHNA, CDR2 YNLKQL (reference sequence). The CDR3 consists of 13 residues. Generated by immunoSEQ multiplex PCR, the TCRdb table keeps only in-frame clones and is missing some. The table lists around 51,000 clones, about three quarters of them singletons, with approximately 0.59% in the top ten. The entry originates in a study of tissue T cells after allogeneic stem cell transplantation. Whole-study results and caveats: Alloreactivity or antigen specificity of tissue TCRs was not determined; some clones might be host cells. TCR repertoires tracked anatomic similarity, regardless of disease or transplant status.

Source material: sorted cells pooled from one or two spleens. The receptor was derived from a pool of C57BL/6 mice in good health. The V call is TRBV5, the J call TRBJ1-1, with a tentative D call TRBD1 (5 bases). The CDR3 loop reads CASSQDGGAEVFF. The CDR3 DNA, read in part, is TGTGCCAGCAGCCAAGATGGAGGGGCAGAAGTCTTC.